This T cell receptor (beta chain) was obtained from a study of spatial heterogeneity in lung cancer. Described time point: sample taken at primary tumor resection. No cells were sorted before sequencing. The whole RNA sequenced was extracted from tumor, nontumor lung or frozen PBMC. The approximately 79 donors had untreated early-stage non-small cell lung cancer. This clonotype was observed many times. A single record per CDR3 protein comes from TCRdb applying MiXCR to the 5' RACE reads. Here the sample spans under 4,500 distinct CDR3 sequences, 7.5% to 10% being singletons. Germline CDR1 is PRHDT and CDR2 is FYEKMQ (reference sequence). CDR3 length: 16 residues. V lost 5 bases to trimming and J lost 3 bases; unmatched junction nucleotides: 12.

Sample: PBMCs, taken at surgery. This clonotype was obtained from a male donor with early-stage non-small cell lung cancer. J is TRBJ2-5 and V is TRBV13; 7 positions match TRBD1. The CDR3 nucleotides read TGTGCCAGCAGCCATCACACAGGGGTCGGTGAAGAGACCCAGTACTTC. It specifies CASSHHTGVGEETQYF.